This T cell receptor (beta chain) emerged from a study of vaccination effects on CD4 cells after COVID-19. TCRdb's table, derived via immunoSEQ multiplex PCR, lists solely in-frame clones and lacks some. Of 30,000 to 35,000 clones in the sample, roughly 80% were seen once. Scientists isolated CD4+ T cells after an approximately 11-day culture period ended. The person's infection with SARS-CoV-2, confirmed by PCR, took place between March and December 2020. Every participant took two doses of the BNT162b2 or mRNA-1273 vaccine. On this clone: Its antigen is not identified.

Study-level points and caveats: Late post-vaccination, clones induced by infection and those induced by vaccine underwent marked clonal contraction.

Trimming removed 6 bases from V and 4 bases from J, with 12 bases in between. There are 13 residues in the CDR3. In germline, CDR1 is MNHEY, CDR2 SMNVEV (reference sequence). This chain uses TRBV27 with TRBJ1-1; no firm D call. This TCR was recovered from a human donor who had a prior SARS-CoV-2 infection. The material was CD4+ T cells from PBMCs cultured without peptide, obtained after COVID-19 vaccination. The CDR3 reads CASSRESFTEAFF. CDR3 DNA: TGTGCCAGCAGCCGTGAGTCGTTCACTGAAGCTTTCTTT.